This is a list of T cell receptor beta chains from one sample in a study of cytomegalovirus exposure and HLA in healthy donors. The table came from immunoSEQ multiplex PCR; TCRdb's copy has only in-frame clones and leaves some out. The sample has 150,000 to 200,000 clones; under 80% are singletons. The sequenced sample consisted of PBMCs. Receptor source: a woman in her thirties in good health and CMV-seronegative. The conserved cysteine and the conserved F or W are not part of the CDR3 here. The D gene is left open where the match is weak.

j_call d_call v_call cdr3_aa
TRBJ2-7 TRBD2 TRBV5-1 ASSLKLAASYEQY
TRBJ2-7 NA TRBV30 AWMAGKGVYEQY
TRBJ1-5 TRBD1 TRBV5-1 ASSSWDSPNQPQH
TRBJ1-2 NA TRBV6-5 ASSYGLWGGYGYT
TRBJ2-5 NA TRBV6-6 ASSYGTTQETQY
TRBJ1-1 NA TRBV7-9 ASSDLGGGRVRNTEAF
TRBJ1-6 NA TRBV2 ASSELGIGQGRNSPLH
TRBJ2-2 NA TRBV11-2 ASSPRPQPTTPNTGELF
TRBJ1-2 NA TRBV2 ASSASGVGGYT
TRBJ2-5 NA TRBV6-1 ASSAILAGETQY
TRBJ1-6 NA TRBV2 ASSVGPEGNSPLH
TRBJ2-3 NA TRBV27 ASSLVGSDTQY
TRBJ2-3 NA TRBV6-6 ASSSSLSPLVDTQY
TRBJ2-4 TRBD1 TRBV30 AWSDIRGRIYENIQY
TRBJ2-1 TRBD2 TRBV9 ASSVEAGTSSNEQF
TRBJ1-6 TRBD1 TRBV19 ASSISGGNYNSPLH
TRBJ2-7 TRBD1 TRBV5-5 ASSLQGPSYEQY
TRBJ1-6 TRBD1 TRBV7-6 ASSFSGTVNSPLH
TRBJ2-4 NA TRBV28 ASSLLSTSNIQY
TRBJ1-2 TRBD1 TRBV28 ASSFYRGGYGYT
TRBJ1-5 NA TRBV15 ATSRDGGEPQH
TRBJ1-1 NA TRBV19 ASTSLDTGMNTEAF
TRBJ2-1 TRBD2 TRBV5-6 ASSPLAGGRNEQF
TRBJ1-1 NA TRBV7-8 ASTLGGIVTEAF
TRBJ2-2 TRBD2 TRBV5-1 ASNPFAGGPDGELF
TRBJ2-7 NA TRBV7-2 ASTFRGIYEQY
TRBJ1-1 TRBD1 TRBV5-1 ASRLPGQGVYTEAF
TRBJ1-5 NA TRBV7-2 ASSREGYSNQPQH
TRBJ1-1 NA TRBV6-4 ASREGPQATEAF
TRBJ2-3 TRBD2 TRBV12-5 ASGLTGGDTQY
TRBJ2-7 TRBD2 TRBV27 ASSLWSGGKAYEQY
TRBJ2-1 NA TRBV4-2 ASSQDVEDFPHNEQF
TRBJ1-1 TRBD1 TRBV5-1 ASSLMGQVPEAF
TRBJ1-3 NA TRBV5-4 ASSLAGSGNTIY
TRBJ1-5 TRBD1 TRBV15 ATSRVNRGRGNQPQH
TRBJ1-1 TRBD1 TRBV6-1 ASLGQVAAF
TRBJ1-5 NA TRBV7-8 ASSLVQGGQPQH
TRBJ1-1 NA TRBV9 ASSASGQNTEAF
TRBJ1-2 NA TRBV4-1 ASSQEGGGAGWGNYGYT
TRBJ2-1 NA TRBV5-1 ASSLEGVPSYNEQF
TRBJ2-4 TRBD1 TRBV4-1 ASSQDSADRVSVAKNIQY
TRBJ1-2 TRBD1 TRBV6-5 ASSSPGGGRGYT
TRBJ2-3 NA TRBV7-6 ASSSQGRDTQY
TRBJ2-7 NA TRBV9 ASSVGDPGVPYEQY
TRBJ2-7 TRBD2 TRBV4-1 ASSTRAGGNYEQY
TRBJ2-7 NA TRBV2 ASSRAGVITYEQY
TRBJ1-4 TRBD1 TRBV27 ASSPRQGTREKLF
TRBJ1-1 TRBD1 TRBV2 ASRPDREDEAF
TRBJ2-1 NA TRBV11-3 ASSSPVGRMNEQF
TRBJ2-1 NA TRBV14 ASSQDQGGEQF
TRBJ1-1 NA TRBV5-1 ASSTGKVQFTNTEAF